The present T cell receptor beta chain was sequenced within a study of cytomegalovirus exposure and HLA in healthy donors. V lost 3 bases to trimming and J lost 5 bases, with 10 bases between them. The germline gives CDR1 SGHTA, CDR2 FQGTGA. The CDR3 runs to 13 residues. 60 Vbeta and 13 Jbeta primers were used in PCR. The repertoire was sequenced with immunoSEQ multiplex PCR; TCRdb's copy has only in-frame clones and lacks some. The data contain some 130,000 clones, 60% to 80% of them singletons. Study-wide points: Common viral pathogens seemed to be connected with several of the most significant clusters, according to a later analysis.

Notes on this clone: Its antigen is undetermined.

This TCR came from a man aged 30 to 39 in good health and CMV-seronegative. What was sequenced was PBMCs. The rearrangement joins TRBV7-3 to TRBJ2-5; perhaps TRBD1 as D (5 bases). CDR3 sequence reads: CASSLGLRETQYF. As DNA, the CDR3 is TGTGCCAGCAGCTTGGGGCTGCGGGAGACCCAGTACTTC. Using reference TRBV7-3 and TRBJ2-5 for the parts outside the CDR3, the full variable domain is GAGVSQTPSNKVTEKGKYVELRCDPISGHTALYWYRQSLGQGPEFLIYFQGTGAADDSGLPNDRFFAVRPEGSVSTLKIQRTERGDSAVYLCASSLGLRETQYFGPGTRLLVL.